These 27 T cell receptor beta chains originate from one sample sequenced in a study of CD8+ T cells in alopecia areata. Treatment denoted: oral pan-JAK inhibitor, 5-10 mg twice daily. RNA, once extracted, was reverse transcribed into cDNA for use as the sequencing template. Some clones are missing from TCRdb's copy, which holds only in-frame ones; the method was immunoSEQ multiplex PCR. This sample has around 150,000 clones, with 75% to 85% found just once. The sequenced sample was CD8+ T cells sorted from blood, obtained at week 4, from a patient treated with tofacitinib. Source of these receptors: a human donor with alopecia areata.

About this clone: The germline gene is not matched at one end of the junction; a read error may be the cause. This chain joins TRBV7-7 and TRBJ2-1; 8 bases are shared with TRBD2. The CDR3 covers 16 residues. CDR1 is SSHAT, CDR2 FNYEAQ, per germline (reference sequence). CDR3 nucleotides: TGTGCTAGCAGCTTAGCCTCCGGGGGGGCCGGCGTTGAGCAGTTCTTC. Its translation: CASSLASGGAGVEQFF.

V gene TRBV11-3 combines with J gene TRBJ2-2; the D is unclear. V gave up 5 bases and J gave up 5 bases, with 15 bases separating them. The CDR3 length is 15 residues. Germline V gene sequence: CDR1 SGHNT, CDR2 YENEEA. Written as DNA, the CDR3 is TGTGCCAGCAGCCTCCACGGGTCCGCAACCGGGGAGCTGTTTTTT. Amino acid sequence: CASSLHGSATGELFF. Supplemented by reference TRBV11-3 and TRBJ2-2, the full variable domain reads EAGVVQSPRYKIIEKKQPVAFWCNPISGHNTLYWYLQNLGQGPELLIRYENEEAVDDSQLPKDRFSAERLKGVDSTLKIQPAELGDSAVYLCASSLHGSATGELFFGEGSRLTVL.

The chain uses TRBV5-6 and TRBJ2-7; TRBD1 matches 9 bases. V was pared by 0 bases and J by 5 bases, with 3 bases of the junction left unmatched. The CDR3 runs to 14 residues. Germline loops: CDR1 SGHDT, CDR2 YYEEEE. This chain's CDR3 is CASSLGDRENEQYF. The DNA of the CDR3 is TGTGCCAGCAGCTTGGGGGACAGGGAGAACGAGCAGTACTTC.

The V gene is TRBV4-2, the J gene TRBJ2-7; 11 bases align to TRBD1. The V gene's germline CDR1 is LGHNA and CDR2 YNFKEQ. This CDR3 has 15 residues. V shed 3 bases, J shed 3 bases, and the junction held 4 bases outside the gene matches. The CDR3 sequence: CASSQTGTGGYEQYF. The CDR3 nucleotides are TGTGCCAGCAGCCAGACCGGGACAGGGGGCTACGAGCAGTACTTC.

The V gene is TRBV29-1, the J gene TRBJ2-1, with TRBD1 as a possible D gene (5 bases). CDR1 SQVTM and CDR2 ANQGSEA come from the germline V gene. V was shortened by 5 bases and J by 5 bases, with 7 bases between the two germline ends. The CDR3 is 11 residues long. DNA of the CDR3: TGCAGCGTTCCGACAGACAATGAGCAGTTCTTC. Protein sequence: CSVPTDNEQFF.

V gene TRBV6-4 combines with J gene TRBJ2-7; D remains ambiguous. The CDR3 spans 11 residues. CDR1 is MRHNA and CDR2 is SNTAGT in the germline V gene. Deletions cut 3 bases from V and 5 bases from J, with 5 bases between. The chain's CDR3 is CASSELDEQYF. The CDR3 DNA is TGTGCCAGCAGTGAATTGGACGAGCAGTACTTC.

The chain uses TRBV4-3 and TRBJ2-3, with TRBD2 identical over 11 bases. This CDR3 region has 18 residues. Losses at the gene ends were 0 bases for V and 0 bases for J; bases not matched to a gene: 5. Germline-derived CDR1 and CDR2 are LGHNA and YSLEER. In DNA, the CDR3 is TGCGCCAGCAGCCAAGATCCCACTAGCGGGGGTAGCACAGATACGCAGTATTTT. It translates to CASSQDPTSGGSTDTQYF.

The CDR3 coding sequence is TGTGCCAGCAGCTTAGAGGCCGGTGGGAACACTGAAGCTTTCTTT. Protein sequence: CASSLEAGGNTEAFF. The V and J genes are TRBV7-9 and TRBJ1-1; D remains ambiguous. Trimming took off 1 base at V and 1 base at J, with 10 bases between the two ends. Germline CDR1 SEHNR, CDR2 FQNEAQ (reference sequence). This CDR3 region has 15 residues.

The chain combines TRBV4-1 with TRBJ1-2, with 7 bases fitting TRBD1. The V and J ends lost 0 bases and 3 bases, in that order; junction bases with no gene match: 1. Germline V CDR1 and CDR2: MGHRA, YSYEKL. The CDR3 consists of 14 residues. The CDR3 nucleotides read TGCGCCAGCAGCCAAGACAGGGGGGACTATGGCTACACCTTC. Translated, it gives CASSQDRGDYGYTF.

This clone showed up just a few times. The chain recombines TRBV2 with TRBJ2-3; 8 bases match TRBD2. The CDR3 totals 15 residues. CDR1 SNHLY and CDR2 FYNNEI come from the germline V gene. The V segment lost 5 bases and the J segment 1 base; nucleotides outside the gene matches: 5. Here the CDR3 DNA reads TGTGCCAGCAGTCAAGGACTAGCCCGCACAGATACGCAGTATTTT. Translating gives CASSQGLARTDTQYF.

The rearrangement joins TRBV27 to TRBJ2-3; no reliable D call. V was trimmed by 10 bases and J by 4 bases, leaving 15 bases between them. The CDR3 spans 13 residues. Per germline, CDR1 MNHEY and CDR2 SMNVEV (reference sequence). For the CDR3, the DNA is TGTGCCATAGGGCGACCGGGTCCAGATACGCAGTATTTT. This sequence encodes CAIGRPGPDTQYF.

The CDR3 reads CASRQGAETQYF. CDR3 bases: TGTGCCAGCAGACAGGGTGCAGAGACCCAGTACTTC. The V call is TRBV6-5, the J call TRBJ2-5; possible D gene TRBD1, 6 bases. This CDR3 has 12 amino acids. The V and J ends lost 6 bases and 4 bases respectively, with 9 bases between them. Germline V gene lookup returns CDR1 MNHEY and CDR2 SVGAGI.

This clone was recorded once. The V call is TRBV7-9, the J call TRBJ2-7; D is unclear. Germline V gives CDR1 SEHNR, CDR2 FQNEAQ (reference sequence). This CDR3 spans 14 amino acids. V lost 1 base to trimming and J lost 5 bases, with 12 bases between them. CDR3 sequence: CASSLEFGVDEQYF. Here the CDR3 DNA reads TGTGCCAGCAGCTTAGAGTTTGGGGTAGACGAGCAGTACTTC.

In this sample, this clone turned up once. J is TRBJ2-3 and V is TRBV9, with TRBD1 as a possible D gene (5 bases). This CDR3 is built from 15 residues. Trimming cost V 0 bases and J 4 bases, with 12 bases left between them. In germline, CDR1 is SGDLS, CDR2 YYNGEE. DNA for the CDR3: TGTGCCAGCAGCGTAGGGGGCCGAGTCCCAGATACGCAGTATTTT. This translates into CASSVGGRVPDTQYF.

The J gene is TRBJ2-1, the V gene TRBV5-6, with 8 bases aligning to TRBD2. CDR1 is SGHDT, CDR2 YYEEEE, per germline. CDR3 length: 16 residues. V was clipped by 0 bases and J by 0 bases; unmatched bases: 2. CDR3 nucleotide sequence: TGTGCCAGCAGCTTGGAGCGGGGGAGCTCCTACAATGAGCAGTTCTTC. It specifies CASSLERGSSYNEQFF.

The chain employs TRBV4-3 and TRBJ2-3, with 7 bases that match TRBD2. Germline CDR1 is LGHNA and CDR2 is YSLEER. The CDR3 is 17 residues long. J was trimmed by 1 base and V by 0 bases; bases with no gene match: 7. CDR3 coding DNA: TGCGCCAGCAGCCAAGATCTTACGGCGGGGGGCACAGATACGCAGTATTTT. It specifies CASSQDLTAGGTDTQYF.

The chain recombines TRBV25-1 with TRBJ1-5; D gene unclear. V lost 2 bases and J lost 6, with 8 bases in between. The germline V gene encodes CDR1 MGHDK and CDR2 SYGVNS. The CDR3 consists of 13 residues. As DNA, the CDR3 is TGTGCCAGCAGTGAAGTCGGAGGTCAGCCCCAGCATTTT. Translation: CASSEVGGQPQHF.

Details on this clone: At one boundary the junction diverges from the germline segment, which might be a read error. V usage is TRBV30 and J usage is TRBJ2-2; possibly TRBD2 for D (5 bases). The CDR3 runs 13 residues. CDR1 GTSNPN and CDR2 SVGIG come from the germline V gene (reference sequence). CDR3 protein: CAWSAPYTGEPFF. CDR3 nucleotide sequence: TGTGCCTGGAGTGCGCCTTACACCGGGGAGCCGTTTTTT.

The gene calls are TRBV9 and TRBJ1-1; maybe TRBD1 (5 bases). Trimming took 4 bases from V and 3 from J, leaving 13 bases between them. Germline loops: CDR1 SGDLS, CDR2 YYNGEE. The CDR3 totals 14 residues. CDR3 nucleotides: TGTGCCAGCAGCTTTGACCAGGGCGACACTGAAGCTTTCTTT. This codes for CASSFDQGDTEAFF. The complete variable domain, with remaining parts taken from reference TRBV9 and TRBJ1-1, reads DSGVTQTPKHLITATGQRVTLRCSPRSGDLSVYWYQQSLDQGLQFLIQYYNGEERAKGNILERFSAQQFPDLHSELNLSSLELGDSALYFCASSFDQGDTEAFFGQGTRLTVV.

This clone was counted once. The J gene is TRBJ1-1, the V gene TRBV5-6; D is undetermined. CDR1 is SGHDT and CDR2 is YYEEEE in the germline V gene. V lost 0 bases, J lost 8 bases, and 8 bases lay in between. The CDR3 is made up of 12 amino acids. The CDR3 region is CASSLVGSEAFF. The CDR3 DNA reads TGTGCCAGCAGCTTGGTGGGCAGCGAAGCTTTCTTT. Full variable domain (missing parts from reference TRBV5-6 and TRBJ1-1): DAGVTQSPTHLIKTRGQQVTLRCSPKSGHDTVSWYQQALGQGPQFIFQYYEEEERQRGNFPDRFSGHQFPNYSSELNVNALLLGDSALYLCASSLVGSEAFFGQGTRLTVV.

V is TRBV27 and J is TRBJ2-7, with 7 bases that match TRBD2. Trimming removed 6 bases from V and 3 bases from J; junction bases left unmatched: 5. The CDR3 loop spans 13 amino acids. Germline loops: CDR1 MNHEY, CDR2 SMNVEV (reference sequence). The CDR3 is CASRERGNYEQYF. Here the CDR3 DNA reads TGTGCCAGCAGGGAGCGGGGAAACTACGAGCAGTACTTC.

The chain recombines TRBV2 with TRBJ2-7; perhaps TRBD1 as D (5 bases). Germline V lookup: CDR1 SNHLY, CDR2 FYNNEI. V lost 8 bases, J lost 2 bases, and 10 bases lay in between. The CDR3 extends over 12 amino acids. The CDR3 DNA follows: TGTGCCAGCTGGGCAGGGCCCTACGAGCAGTACTTC. This codes for CASWAGPYEQYF.

This clone was detected once. This rearrangement joins TRBV30 to TRBJ2-5; D unclear. Per germline, CDR1 GTSNPN and CDR2 SVGIG (reference sequence). Between the trimmed V and J ends, which lost 7 bases and 4 bases, there was a span of 13 bases. The CDR3 totals 12 residues. CDR3 in DNA: TGTGCCTTACGGACGGGTGGAGAGACCCAGTACTTC. Translated, it gives CALRTGGETQYF.

The V gene is TRBV13, the J gene TRBJ2-2; TRBD2 aligns across 8 bases. CDR3 length equals 16 residues. Germline CDR1 is PRHDT and CDR2 is FYEKMQ (reference sequence). With V trimmed by 2 bases and J by 4 bases, 6 bases remained unmatched. CDR3 residues: CASSLIRTSPTGELFF. Here the CDR3 DNA reads TGTGCCAGCAGCTTAATCAGGACTAGCCCCACCGGGGAGCTGTTTTTT.

A word on this clone: One end of the junction does not line up with germline, which may come from a read error. The rearrangement links TRBV13 to TRBJ1-2, with D unresolved. This CDR3 is 14 amino acids long. CDR1 is PRHDT and CDR2 is FYEKMQ in the germline V gene (reference sequence). This CDR3 reads CASSVGRAQYGYTF. The CDR3 coding sequence is TGTGCCAGCAGCGTAGGCCGGGCTCAATATGGCTACACCTTC.

J is TRBJ2-7 and V is TRBV19; 10 nucleotides agree with TRBD2. The germline V gene encodes CDR1 LNHDA and CDR2 SQIVND (reference sequence). There are 14 residues in the CDR3. The ends lost 5 bases at V and 7 bases at J; junction bases unmatched: 8. This chain's CDR3 is CASSPGLALTEQYF. In DNA, the CDR3 is TGTGCCAGTAGTCCGGGACTAGCGCTTACGGAGCAGTACTTC.

This chain joins TRBV19 and TRBJ2-2; D ambiguous. Germline V gives CDR1 LNHDA, CDR2 SQIVND (reference sequence). This CDR3 has 15 amino acids. Between the trimmed V and J ends, which lost 9 bases and 3 bases, there was a span of 17 bases. The CDR3 region has the DNA TGTGCCAGCCTCTCTGGGTACTGGGACACCGGGGAGCTGTTTTTT. This encodes CASLSGYWDTGELFF. The full variable domain, with the rest looked up from reference TRBV19 and TRBJ2-2, is DGGITQSPKYLFRKEGQNVTLSCEQNLNHDAMYWYRQDPGQGLRLIYYSQIVNDFQKGDIAEGYSVSREKKESFPLTVTSAQKNPTAFYLCASLSGYWDTGELFFGEGSRLTVL.